This T cell receptor (beta chain) was recorded in a study of T cell responses to AZD1222 COVID-19 vaccine. Whole-study results and caveats: Researchers took repertoire samples only after the peak T cell response had come. At baseline, just a handful of AZD1222 recipients tested seropositive.

Points on this clone: The antigen is not known.

Measured with immunoSEQ multiplex PCR; TCRdb has only the in-frame clones, and not every one. The table lists under 200,000 clones, under 95% of them singletons. V gave up 6 bases and J gave up 3 bases, with 12 bases separating them. Germline V gene data show CDR1 as MNHEY and CDR2 as SVGAGI. The CDR3 sequence is 14 residues long. The receptor was isolated from an adult in good health. The gene calls are TRBV6-5 and TRBJ1-5, with a possible D match to TRBD1 (6 bases). The sequencing here drew on peripheral blood, taken on day 0 of AZD1222 vaccination. The CDR3 loop reads CASSQDRNNQPQHF. DNA of the CDR3: TGTGCCAGCAGCCAGGACAGAAACAATCAGCCCCAGCATTTT.